The 17 T cell receptor beta chains below all came from one sample that was sequenced in a study of CD8 T cells in Susac syndrome. Reverse transcription of roughly 0.5 to 1 ug RNA was performed with random hexamers. TCRdb processed the immunoSEQ multiplex PCR reads anew with MiXCR; each CDR3 protein has one entry. The profile shows hundreds of thousands of distinct CDR3 sequences, around 93% of them singletons. Material: CD4+ T cells from PBMCs. Receptors originate from a human donor with multiple sclerosis.

This sequence joins TRBV7-9 and TRBJ1-5; 11 bases are shared with TRBD1. The CDR3 sequence is 15 residues long. Germline loops: CDR1 SEHNR, CDR2 FQNEAQ (reference sequence). V lost 5 bases and J lost 6; bases outside the gene matches: 6. CDR3: CASSPGQGAVQPQHF. CDR3 DNA: TGTGCCAGCAGCCCAGGACAGGGGGCGGTTCAGCCCCAGCATTTT.

In its sample, this clonotype was seen a few times. V usage is TRBV7-9 and J usage is TRBJ2-2; D may be TRBD1 (5 bases). V lost 1 base and J lost 0, with 6 bases in between. The CDR3 runs 15 residues. CDR1 is SEHNR and CDR2 is FQNEAQ in the germline V gene (reference sequence). This chain's CDR3 is CASSLGGTNTGELFF. Written as DNA, the CDR3 is TGTGCCAGCAGCTTAGGGGGCACGAACACCGGGGAGCTGTTTTTT.

This chain connects TRBV20-1 to TRBJ1-4; 8 bases fit TRBD1. From germline, CDR1 is DFQATT and CDR2 SNEGSKA (reference sequence). This CDR3 contains 12 residues. The CDR3 DNA reads TGCAGGGCCGGGACAGGAAATGAAAAACTGTTTTTT. Translation gives CRAGTGNEKLFF.

V usage is TRBV29-1 and J usage is TRBJ2-3; 9 bases are a match to TRBD2. Germline loops: CDR1 SQVTM, CDR2 ANQGSEA. V shed 5 bases and J 3 bases; nucleotides not matched to a gene: 3. This CDR3 has 13 amino acids. CDR3 nucleotides: TGCAGCGTTTTAGCGGGAGCGACAGATACGCAGTATTTT. Protein: CSVLAGATDTQYF.

This sequence joins TRBV19 and TRBJ1-3; a weak D match, TRBD1 (6 bases). This CDR3 spans 14 amino acids. Trimming took 10 bases from V and 4 from J, leaving 17 bases between them. In germline, CDR1 is LNHDA, CDR2 SQIVND (reference sequence). CDR3 sequence: CATRLTGSGNTIYF. Written as DNA, the CDR3 is TGTGCCACCAGATTGACAGGCTCAGGAAACACCATATATTTT.

This chain connects TRBV30 to TRBJ1-3; D is perhaps TRBD1 (6 bases). The germline V gene encodes CDR1 GTSNPN and CDR2 SVGIG (reference sequence). The CDR3 length is 13 residues. V was shortened by 6 bases and J by 0 bases, with 9 bases between the two germline ends. CDR3 sequence reads: CACQDSSGNTIYF. The CDR3 DNA follows: TGTGCCTGCCAGGACAGCTCTGGAAACACCATATATTTT.

The CDR3 loop is CASSQDGLHQETQYF. CDR3 nucleotides: TGTGCCAGCAGCCAAGACGGGCTACATCAAGAGACCCAGTACTTC. The chain links TRBV3-1 to TRBJ2-5, with D unclear. Germline-derived CDR1 and CDR2 are LGHDT and YNNKEL (reference sequence). Trimming took 0 bases from V and 2 from J, leaving 10 bases between them. The CDR3 spans 15 residues.

The chain is built from TRBV20-1 and TRBJ1-1; 10 positions match TRBD1. CDR3 length equals 14 residues. Trimming removed 5 bases from V and 0 bases from J; junction bases left unmatched: 3. CDR1 and CDR2 from the germline V gene are DFQATT and SNEGSKA (reference sequence). CDR3 protein: CSAGTGEMNTEAFF. CDR3 sequence (DNA): TGCAGTGCTGGGACAGGGGAGATGAACACTGAAGCTTTCTTT.

The chain links TRBV20-1 to TRBJ2-5, with D unclear. Germline CDR1 DFQATT, CDR2 SNEGSKA (reference sequence). The V gene lost 6 bases and the J gene lost 5 bases, with 10 bases spanning the gap. The CDR3 spans 11 residues. The CDR3 region is CSAKITETQYF. The CDR3 coding sequence is TGCAGTGCCAAGATAACGGAGACCCAGTACTTC.

V usage is TRBV29-1 and J usage is TRBJ2-5; TRBD1 is a possible D gene (6 bases). The CDR3 has 12 residues. Germline CDR1 is SQVTM and CDR2 is ANQGSEA. The ends were cut back, 7 bases at V and 9 bases at J, with 18 bases in the middle. The CDR3 DNA is TGCAGCGGGGGGCAGGCCGCGGCCCCCCAGTACTTC. Encoded protein: CSGGQAAAPQYF.

The V gene is TRBV23-1, the J gene TRBJ1-4; 9 nucleotides align to TRBD1. TRBV23-1 is an open reading frame, and its role is uncertain. With 0 bases clipped from V and 4 bases from J, the junction kept 0 bases outside the gene matches. The CDR3 has 15 amino acids. This CDR3 reads CASSQSDRGNEKLFF. For the CDR3, the DNA is TGCGCCAGCAGTCAATCGGACAGGGGTAATGAAAAACTGTTTTTT.

The chain couples TRBV29-1 to TRBJ2-5; the D gene is possibly TRBD1 (6 bases). CDR3 length: 13 amino acids. The V gene's germline CDR1 is SQVTM and CDR2 ANQGSEA. Trimming cost V 0 bases and J 5 bases, with 10 bases left between them. This chain's CDR3 is CSVEESRGETQYF. As DNA, the CDR3 is TGCAGCGTTGAAGAGTCCAGGGGCGAGACCCAGTACTTC.

This chain joins TRBV25-1 and TRBJ2-1, with unresolved D. The germline gives CDR1 MGHDK, CDR2 SYGVNS. The CDR3 totals 17 residues. Deletions cut 1 base from V and 6 bases from J, with 19 bases between. CDR3 nucleotides: TGTGCCAGCAGTGAATCAGCGCCCCCGAGCTGGGGCAATGAGCAGTTCTTC. It encodes CASSESAPPSWGNEQFF.

This chain connects TRBV29-1 to TRBJ2-3; the D gene could be TRBD1 or TRBD2 (6 bases each). The CDR3 runs to 14 residues. Trimming took 5 bases from V and 0 from J, leaving 12 bases between them. Germline V gene lookup returns CDR1 SQVTM and CDR2 ANQGSEA. The CDR3 region has the DNA TGCAGCGTTTCGTTGGGGGGCAGCACAGATACGCAGTATTTT. Amino acid sequence: CSVSLGGSTDTQYF.

The chain carries TRBV14 and TRBJ1-1; D is possibly TRBD1 (6 bases). Germline values: CDR1 SGHDN, CDR2 FVKESK. The CDR3 covers 16 residues. Trimming removed 0 bases at V and 9 bases at J, with 20 bases between. CDR3 nucleotide sequence: TGTGCCAGCAGCCAAGATTCGCGGGGGCGAAACCTAAAAGCTTTCTTT. As protein: CASSQDSRGRNLKAFF.

The V and J genes are TRBV25-1 and TRBJ1-2, with D maybe TRBD1 (5 bases). This CDR3 region has 12 residues. The V gene's germline CDR1 is MGHDK and CDR2 SYGVNS. Trimming cost V 4 bases and J 5 bases, with 8 bases left between them. CDR3 in amino acids: CASSGGVYGYTF. The CDR3 DNA sequence: TGTGCCAGCAGTGGAGGGGTTTATGGCTACACCTTC.

The rearrangement joins TRBV6-6 to TRBJ1-1; tentatively, D is TRBD1 (6 bases). The germline V gene encodes CDR1 MNHNY and CDR2 SVGAGI (reference sequence). Trimming took 2 bases from V and 1 from J, leaving 11 bases between them. This CDR3 contains 15 residues. The CDR3 nucleotides read TGTGCCAGCAGTTACCCTCAACAGGGGAACACTGAAGCTTTCTTT. Translation gives CASSYPQQGNTEAFF.